This T cell receptor beta chain was sequenced for a study of T cells in Graves' hyperthyroidism and ophthalmopathy. Study-level background: Once the initial diagnosis was made, peripheral blood was obtained before any treatment.

About this clonotype: What it binds is not known.

There were TCR beta CDR3 regions amplified from RNA transcripts. The HTBI primer set drove a first-round RT-PCR of the TCR CDR3. TCRdb fed the multiplex PCR reads into MiXCR, producing one record per CDR3 protein. The sample yields roughly 500,000 distinct CDR3 sequences, around 13% seen once. The study's findings and limits: Ophthalmopathy, which appeared later, was predicted by the model a median approximately 6.7 months before onset. Stable hyperthyroidism was told apart from ophthalmopathy by a model built on 13 V-J features.

This CDR3 comprises 18 residues. Trimming at V came to 7 bases and at J to 3 bases, leaving 17 bases not matched to a gene. Per the germline V gene, CDR1 is MGHDK and CDR2 is SYGVNS. Subjects aged 18 to 65 presented with newly diagnosed hyperthyroidism of less than 2 months' duration. The sequenced sample consisted of blood. The receptor was isolated from a woman in her thirties with Graves' hyperthyroidism that later progressed to Graves' ophthalmopathy. The rearrangement links TRBV25-1 to TRBJ2-3; 9 bases match TRBD2. CDR3 protein: CASTPPRSSGTHTDTQYF. The CDR3, as DNA: TGTGCCAGCACCCCACCCCGGTCTAGCGGGACTCATACAGATACGCAGTATTTT. Full variable domain (missing parts from reference TRBV25-1 and TRBJ2-3): EADIYQTPRYLVIGTGKKITLECSQTMGHDKMYWYQQDPGMELHLIHYSYGVNSTEKGDLSSESTVSRIRTEHFPLTLESARPSHTSQYLCASTPPRSSGTHTDTQYFGPGTRLTVL.